This T cell receptor (beta chain) was profiled in a study of T cell repertoires in cytomegalovirus infection. Looking at the study overall: Signatures in public TCR beta sequences pointed to both CMV infection and matching HLA type. Study-wide points: There were carriers of CMV plus the relevant HLA, and cumulative public TCR beta family frequency identified them. HLA-C-restricted TCR beta clonotypes specific for CMV led the ex vivo response.

This clonotype appeared a few times. What it recognizes is unknown. A single record per CDR3 protein comes from TCRdb applying MiXCR to the reads. The sample has under 500,000 distinct CDR3 sequences, about 44% seen once. The germline V gene encodes CDR1 LNHDA and CDR2 SQIVND (reference sequence). V dropped 6 bases and J dropped 8 bases, with 19 bases sitting between them. The CDR3 spans 15 residues. This material consisted of cultured PBMCs, taken from culture after CMV antigen stimulation. The clonotype comes from a human donor in good health (CMV status not recorded). Some clones in this sample may be carry-over from other donors' samples. The rearrangement links TRBV19 to TRBJ1-4; weak D call: TRBD1 (5 bases). The chain's CDR3 is CASSPTRALGEKLFF. The CDR3 nucleotides read TGTGCCAGTAGCCCTACCAGGGCCCTCGGGGAAAAACTGTTTTTT. Together with reference TRBV19 and TRBJ1-4, the CDR3 gives the full variable domain: DGGITQSPKYLFRKEGQNVTLSCEQNLNHDAMYWYRQDPGQGLRLIYYSQIVNDFQKGDIAEGYSVSREKKESFPLTVTSAQKNPTAFYLCASSPTRALGEKLFFGSGTQLSVL.